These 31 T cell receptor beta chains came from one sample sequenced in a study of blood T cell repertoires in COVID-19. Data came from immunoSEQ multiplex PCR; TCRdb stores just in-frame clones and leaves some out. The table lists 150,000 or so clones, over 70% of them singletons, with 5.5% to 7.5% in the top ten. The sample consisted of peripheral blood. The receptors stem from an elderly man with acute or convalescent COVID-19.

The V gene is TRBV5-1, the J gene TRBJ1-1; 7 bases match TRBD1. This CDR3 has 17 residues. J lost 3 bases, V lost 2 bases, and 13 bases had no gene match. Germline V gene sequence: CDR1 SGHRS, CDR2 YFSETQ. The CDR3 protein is CASSFQSRQGGDTEAFF. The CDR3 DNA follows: TGCGCCAGCAGCTTCCAAAGTCGACAGGGTGGGGACACTGAAGCTTTCTTT. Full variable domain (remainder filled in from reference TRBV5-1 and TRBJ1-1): KAGVTQTPRYLIKTRGQQVTLSCSPISGHRSVSWYQQTPGQGLQFLFEYFSETQRNKGNFPGRFSGRQFSNSRSEMNVSTLELGDSALYLCASSFQSRQGGDTEAFFGQGTRLTVV.

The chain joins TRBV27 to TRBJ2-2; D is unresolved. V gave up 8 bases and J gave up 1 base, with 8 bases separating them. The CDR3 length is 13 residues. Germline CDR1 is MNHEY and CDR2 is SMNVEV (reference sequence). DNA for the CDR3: TGTGCCAGCCGCCTAGGGAACACCGGGGAGCTGTTTTTT. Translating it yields CASRLGNTGELFF.

The CDR3 DNA sequence: TGCGCCAGCAGCTTGCCCGGGGGGGATGGGAAGACCCAGTACTTC. Protein product: CASSLPGGDGKTQYF. The chain carries TRBV5-1 and TRBJ2-5; 8 bases fit TRBD2. Germline V gene data show CDR1 as SGHRS and CDR2 as YFSETQ. This CDR3 contains 15 residues. Trimming removed 1 base from V and 6 bases from J; junction bases left unmatched: 8.

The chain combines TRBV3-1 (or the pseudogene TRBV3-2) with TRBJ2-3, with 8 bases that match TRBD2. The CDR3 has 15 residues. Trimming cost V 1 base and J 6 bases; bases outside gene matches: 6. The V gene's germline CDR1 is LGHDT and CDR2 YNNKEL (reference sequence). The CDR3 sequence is CASSQAAGARDTQYF. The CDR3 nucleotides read TGTGCCAGCAGCCAAGCAGCGGGGGCCAGGGATACGCAGTATTTT.

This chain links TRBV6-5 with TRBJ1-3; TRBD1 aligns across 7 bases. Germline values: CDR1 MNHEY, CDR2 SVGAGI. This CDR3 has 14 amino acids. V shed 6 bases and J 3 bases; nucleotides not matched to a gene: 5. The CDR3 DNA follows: TGTGCCAGCAGAGACAGGGAATTTGGAAACACCATATATTTT. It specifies CASRDREFGNTIYF.

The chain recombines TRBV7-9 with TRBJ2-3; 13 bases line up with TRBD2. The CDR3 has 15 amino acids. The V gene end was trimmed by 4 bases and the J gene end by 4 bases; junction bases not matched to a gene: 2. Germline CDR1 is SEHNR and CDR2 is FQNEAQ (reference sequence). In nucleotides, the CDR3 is TGTGCCAGCAGCTCCGGACTAGCGGGAGCAGATACGCAGTATTTT. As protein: CASSSGLAGADTQYF.

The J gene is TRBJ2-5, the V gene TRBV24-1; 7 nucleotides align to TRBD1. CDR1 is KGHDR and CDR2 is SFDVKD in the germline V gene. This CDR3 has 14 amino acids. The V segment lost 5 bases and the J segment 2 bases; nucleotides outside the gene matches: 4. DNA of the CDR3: TGTGCCACCAGTGCCCCGGGACAGCAAGAGACCCAGTACTTC. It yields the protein CATSAPGQQETQYF.

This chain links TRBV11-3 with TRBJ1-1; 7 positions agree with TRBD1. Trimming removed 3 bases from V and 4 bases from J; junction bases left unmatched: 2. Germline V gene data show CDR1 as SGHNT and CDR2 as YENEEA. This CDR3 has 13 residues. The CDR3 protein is CASSLGQFTEAFF. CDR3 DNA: TGTGCCAGCAGCTTGGGACAGTTCACTGAAGCTTTCTTT.

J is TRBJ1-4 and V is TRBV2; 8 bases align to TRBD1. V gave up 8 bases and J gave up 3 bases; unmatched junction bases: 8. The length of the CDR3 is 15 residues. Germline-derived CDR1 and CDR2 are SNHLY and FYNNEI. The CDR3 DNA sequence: TGTGCCAGCCACCCCAGGGGGCAGGCTAATGAAAAACTGTTTTTT. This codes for CASHPRGQANEKLFF.

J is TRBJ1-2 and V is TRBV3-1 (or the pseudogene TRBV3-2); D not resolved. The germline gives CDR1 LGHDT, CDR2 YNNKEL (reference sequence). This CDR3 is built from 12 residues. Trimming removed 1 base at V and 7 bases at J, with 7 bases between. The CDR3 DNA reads TGTGCCAGCAGCCAAGGAGGTTTTGGCTACACCTTC. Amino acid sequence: CASSQGGFGYTF.

The CDR3 here is CASSLASSGANVLTF. The CDR3 DNA sequence: TGCGCCAGCAGCTTGGCCAGCTCTGGGGCCAACGTCCTGACTTTC. The genes are TRBV5-1 and TRBJ2-6, with D hard to call. Germline V gene lookup returns CDR1 SGHRS and CDR2 YFSETQ. CDR3 size: 15 residues. The V and J ends lost 0 bases and 0 bases respectively, with 4 bases between them.

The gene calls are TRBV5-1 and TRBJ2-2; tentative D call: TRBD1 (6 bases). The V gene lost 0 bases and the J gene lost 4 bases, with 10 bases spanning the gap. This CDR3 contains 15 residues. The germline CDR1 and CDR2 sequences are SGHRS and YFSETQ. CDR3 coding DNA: TGCGCCAGCAGCTTGGAGACAGGCGCCACCGGGGAGCTGTTTTTT. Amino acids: CASSLETGATGELFF.

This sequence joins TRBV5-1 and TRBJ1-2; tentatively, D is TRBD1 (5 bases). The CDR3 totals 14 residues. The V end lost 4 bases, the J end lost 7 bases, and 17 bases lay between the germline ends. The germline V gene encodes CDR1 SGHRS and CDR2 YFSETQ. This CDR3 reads CASSGTGGPFGYTF. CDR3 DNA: TGCGCCAGCAGCGGTACAGGCGGACCCTTTGGCTACACCTTC.

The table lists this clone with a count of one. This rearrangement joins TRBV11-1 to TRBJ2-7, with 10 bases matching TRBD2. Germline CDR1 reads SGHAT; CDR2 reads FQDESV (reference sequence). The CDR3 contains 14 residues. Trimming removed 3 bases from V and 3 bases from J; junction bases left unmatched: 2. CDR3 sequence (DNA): TGTGCCAGCAGCTTTAGCGGGAGGAGCTACGAGCAGTACTTC. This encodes CASSFSGRSYEQYF.

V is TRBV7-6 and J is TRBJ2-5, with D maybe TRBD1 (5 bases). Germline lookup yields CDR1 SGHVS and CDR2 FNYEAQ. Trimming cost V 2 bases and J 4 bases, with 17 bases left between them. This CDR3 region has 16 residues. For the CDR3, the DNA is TGTGCCAGCAGCTTAAGCATTGGCAGGGTACTAGAGACCCAGTACTTC. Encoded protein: CASSLSIGRVLETQYF. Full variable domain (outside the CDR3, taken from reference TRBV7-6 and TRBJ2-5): GAGVSQSPRYKVTKRGQDVALRCDPISGHVSLYWYRQALGQGPEFLTYFNYEAQQDKSGLPNDRFSAERPEGSISTLTIQRTEQRDSAMYRCASSLSIGRVLETQYFGPGTRLLVL.

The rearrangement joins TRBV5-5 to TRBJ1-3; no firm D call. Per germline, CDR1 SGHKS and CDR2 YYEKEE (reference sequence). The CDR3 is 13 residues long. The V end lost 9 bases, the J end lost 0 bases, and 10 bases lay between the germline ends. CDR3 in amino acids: CATGIISGNTIYF. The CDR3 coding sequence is TGTGCCACCGGGATAATCTCTGGAAACACCATATATTTT.

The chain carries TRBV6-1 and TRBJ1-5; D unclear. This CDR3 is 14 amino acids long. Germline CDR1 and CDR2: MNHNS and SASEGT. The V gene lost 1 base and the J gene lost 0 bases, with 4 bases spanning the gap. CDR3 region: CASSEGNSNQPQHF. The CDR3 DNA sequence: TGTGCCAGCAGTGAAGGTAATAGCAATCAGCCCCAGCATTTT.

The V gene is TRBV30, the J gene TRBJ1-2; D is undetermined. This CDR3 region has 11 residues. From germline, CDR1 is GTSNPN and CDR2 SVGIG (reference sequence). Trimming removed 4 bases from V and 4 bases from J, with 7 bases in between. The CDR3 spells CAWTDSYGYTF. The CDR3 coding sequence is TGTGCCTGGACGGACTCCTATGGCTACACCTTC.

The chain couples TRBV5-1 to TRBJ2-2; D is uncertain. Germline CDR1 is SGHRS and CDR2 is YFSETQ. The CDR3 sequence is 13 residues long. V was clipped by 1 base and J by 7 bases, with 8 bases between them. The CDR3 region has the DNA TGCGCCAGCAGCTTGTGGAGCCTCGGGGAGCTGTTTTTT. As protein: CASSLWSLGELFF.

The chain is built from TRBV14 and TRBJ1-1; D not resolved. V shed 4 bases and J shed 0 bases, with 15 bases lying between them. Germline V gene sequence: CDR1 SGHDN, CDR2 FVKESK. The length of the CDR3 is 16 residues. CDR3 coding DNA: TGTGCCAGCAGCCCCTTCCATGGTCAGATGAACACTGAAGCTTTCTTT. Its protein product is CASSPFHGQMNTEAFF. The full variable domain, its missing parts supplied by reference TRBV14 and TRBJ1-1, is EAGVTQFPSHSVIEKGQTVTLRCDPISGHDNLYWYRRVMGKEIKFLLHFVKESKQDESGMPNNRFLAERTGGTYSTLKVQPAELEDSGVYFCASSPFHGQMNTEAFFGQGTRLTVV.

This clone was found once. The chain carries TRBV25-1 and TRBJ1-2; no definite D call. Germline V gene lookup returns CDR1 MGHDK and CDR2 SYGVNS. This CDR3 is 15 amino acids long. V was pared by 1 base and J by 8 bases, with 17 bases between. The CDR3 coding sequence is TGTGCCAGCAGTGAATTTTCGAGGTTACCGGCAGGCTACACCTTC. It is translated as CASSEFSRLPAGYTF.

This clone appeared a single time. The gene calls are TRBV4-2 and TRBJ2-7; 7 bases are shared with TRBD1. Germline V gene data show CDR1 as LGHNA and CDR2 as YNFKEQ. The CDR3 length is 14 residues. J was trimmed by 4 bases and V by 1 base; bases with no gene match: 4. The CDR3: CASSQGDRAYEQYF. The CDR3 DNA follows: TGTGCCAGCAGCCAAGGAGACAGGGCGTACGAGCAGTACTTC.

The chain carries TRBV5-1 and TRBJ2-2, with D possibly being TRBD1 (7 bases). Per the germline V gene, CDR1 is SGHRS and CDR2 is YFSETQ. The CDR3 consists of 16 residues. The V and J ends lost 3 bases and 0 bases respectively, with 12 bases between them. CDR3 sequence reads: CASSWGDSPNTGELFF. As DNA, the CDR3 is TGCGCCAGCAGCTGGGGGGACAGTCCGAACACCGGGGAGCTGTTTTTT.

The CDR3 nucleotides are TGTGCCAGCAGTCTACAGGGAGAGACCGGGGAGCTGTTTTTT. Amino acids: CASSLQGETGELFF. V usage is TRBV7-9 and J usage is TRBJ2-2; TRBD1 is a possible D gene (6 bases). There are 14 residues in the CDR3. CDR1 is SEHNR and CDR2 is FQNEAQ in the germline V gene (reference sequence). The V end was cut by 6 bases, the J end by 5 bases, with 13 bases between.

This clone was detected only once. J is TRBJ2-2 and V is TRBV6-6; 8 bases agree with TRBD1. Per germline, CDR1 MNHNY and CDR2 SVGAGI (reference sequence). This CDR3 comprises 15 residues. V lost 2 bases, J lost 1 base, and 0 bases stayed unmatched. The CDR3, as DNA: TGTGCCAGCAGTTACGGACAGGGGAACACCGGGGAGCTGTTTTTT. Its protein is CASSYGQGNTGELFF.

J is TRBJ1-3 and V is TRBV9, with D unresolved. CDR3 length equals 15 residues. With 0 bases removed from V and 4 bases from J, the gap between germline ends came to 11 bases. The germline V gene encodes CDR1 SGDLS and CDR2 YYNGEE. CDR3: CASSVGVTGGNTIYF. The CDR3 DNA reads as TGTGCCAGCAGCGTAGGGGTAACGGGGGGAAACACCATATATTTT.

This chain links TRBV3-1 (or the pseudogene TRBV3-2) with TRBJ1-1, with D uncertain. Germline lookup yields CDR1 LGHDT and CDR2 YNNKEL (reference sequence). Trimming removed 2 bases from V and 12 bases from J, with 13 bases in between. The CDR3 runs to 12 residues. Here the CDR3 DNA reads TGTGCCAGCAGCCAATTAACCAGAGGTCCTTTCTTT. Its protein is CASSQLTRGPFF.

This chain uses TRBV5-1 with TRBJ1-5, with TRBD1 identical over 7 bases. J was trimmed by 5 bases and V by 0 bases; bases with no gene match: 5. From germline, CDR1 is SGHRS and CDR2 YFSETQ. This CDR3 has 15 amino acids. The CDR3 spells CASSLDRGPYQPQHF. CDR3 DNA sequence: TGCGCCAGCAGCTTGGACAGGGGACCTTATCAGCCCCAGCATTTT.

DNA of the CDR3: TGTGCCAGCAGCTTTCAAAAGACCCAGTACTTC. It specifies CASSFQKTQYF. The genes are TRBV5-4 and TRBJ2-5, with D uncertain. The V gene lost 2 bases and the J gene lost 6 bases, with 5 bases spanning the gap. CDR3 length: 11 amino acids. CDR1 and CDR2 (germline): SGHNT, YYREEE (reference sequence).

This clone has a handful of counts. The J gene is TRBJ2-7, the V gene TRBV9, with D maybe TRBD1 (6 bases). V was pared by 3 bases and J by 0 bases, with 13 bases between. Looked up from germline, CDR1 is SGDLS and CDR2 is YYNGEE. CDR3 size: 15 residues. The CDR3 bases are TGTGCCAGCAGCGCTAGGGGGACCAGCTCCTACGAGCAGTACTTC. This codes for CASSARGTSSYEQYF.

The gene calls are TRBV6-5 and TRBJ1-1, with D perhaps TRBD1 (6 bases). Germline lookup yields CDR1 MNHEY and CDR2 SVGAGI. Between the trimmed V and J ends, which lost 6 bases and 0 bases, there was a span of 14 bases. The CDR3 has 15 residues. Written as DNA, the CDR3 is TGTGCCAGCAGCCAGGACAGACTCATGAACACTGAAGCTTTCTTT. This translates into CASSQDRLMNTEAFF.